The rows below give T cell receptor beta chains drawn from one sample of a study of PD-L1 blockade in urothelial cancer. Only in-frame clones appear in the TCRdb table, and some are missing; sequencing was by immunoSEQ multiplex PCR. The sample contains tens of thousands of clones, about four fifths of which appear only once. The specimen comprised PBMCs, sampled around atezolizumab (anti-PD-L1) treatment. The receptors come from a woman aged 70-85 years with urothelial cancer. The CDR3 runs from the conserved cysteine through the conserved F or W. D genes are given only for firm matches. Not every row has a clone size; where given, it reads once, few, many or a size class.

TRBV9	few	.	TRBJ2-7	CASSVALEYYEQYF	TGTGCCAGCAGCGTAGCGCTGGAGTACTACGAGCAGTACTTC
TRBV25-1	few	.	TRBJ1-2	CASSEYGANYGYTF	TGTGCCAGCAGTGAATACGGAGCTAACTATGGCTACACCTTC
TRBV9	.	.	TRBJ2-3	CASSVFGRGASTDTQYF	TGTGCCAGCAGCGTATTCGGGAGAGGGGCTAGCACAGATACGCAGTATTTT
TRBV7-9	.	TRBD1	TRBJ1-1	CASSLGNTGVGGEAFF	TGTGCCAGCAGCTTAGGGAATACAGGGGTAGGGGGTGAAGCTTTCTTT
TRBV9	.	TRBD1	TRBJ1-5	CARPDHGTGDNQPQHF	TGTGCCAGACCGGACCATGGGACAGGGGACAATCAGCCCCAGCATTTT
TRBV14	.	.	TRBJ1-1	CASSQYRVGTEAFF	TGTGCCAGCAGCCAATACAGGGTCGGCACTGAAGCTTTCTTT
TRBV27	.	.	TRBJ1-6	CASSLQGDSPLHF	TGTGCCAGCAGTTTGCAGGGTGATTCACCCCTCCACTTT
TRBV10-3	.	TRBD1	TRBJ1-5	CAISESRGHQPQHF	TGTGCCATCAGTGAGTCCAGGGGGCATCAGCCCCAGCATTTT
TRBV7-8	.	.	TRBJ1-5	CASSFGTSSNQPQHF	TGTGCCAGCAGCTTCGGGACATCCAGCAATCAGCCCCAGCATTTT
TRBV5-1	.	.	TRBJ1-2	CASSLGQVYGYTF	TGCGCCAGCAGCTTGGGGCAGGTCTATGGCTACACCTTC
TRBV6-5	.	TRBD2	TRBJ2-7	CASSILAGEYEQYF	TGTGCCAGCAGTATATTAGCGGGAGAGTACGAGCAGTACTTC
TRBV5-1	.	.	TRBJ2-7	CASSLEGDEQYF	TGCGCCAGCAGCTTGGAGGGAGACGAGCAGTACTTC
TRBV29-1	.	TRBD2	TRBJ2-5	CSGGLAGVGRETQYF	TGCAGCGGGGGACTAGCGGGAGTAGGTAGAGAGACCCAGTACTTC
TRBV25-1	.	.	TRBJ2-5	CASSESQVWRRQETQYF	TGTGCCAGCAGTGAATCCCAGGTATGGAGGCGACAAGAGACCCAGTACTTC
TRBV5-6	.	.	TRBJ2-1	CASSLEGFWRGRWDEQFF	TGTGCCAGCAGCTTGGAGGGCTTCTGGCGGGGAAGGTGGGATGAGCAGTTCTTC
TRBV14	.	TRBD2	TRBJ2-1	CASSQVAGGNNEQFF	TGTGCCAGCAGCCAAGTAGCGGGGGGAAACAATGAGCAGTTCTTC
TRBV18	.	.	TRBJ1-3	CASSPWAQGRTSGNTIYF	TGTGCCAGCTCACCCTGGGCGCAGGGGCGGACCTCTGGAAACACCATATATTTT
TRBV30	few	.	TRBJ1-1	CAWSAGIQRKAFF	TGTGCCTGGAGTGCGGGGATTCAACGTAAAGCTTTCTTT
TRBV21-1	.	.	TRBJ1-6	CASSKRKGDRMFPFRNSPLHF	TGTGCCAGCAGCAAAAGAAAAGGGGACAGGATGTTCCCCTTCCGAAATTCACCCCTCCACTTT
TRBV2	.	.	TRBJ1-2	CASTPGGLDGYTF	TGTGCCAGCACCCCCGGGGGGCTTGATGGCTACACCTTC
TRBV27	few	TRBD1	TRBJ1-1	CASSLSQGAEAFF	TGTGCCAGCAGTTTATCACAGGGGGCTGAAGCTTTCTTT
TRBV30	.	TRBD1	TRBJ1-1	CAWMGQGLKAFF	TGTGCCTGGATGGGACAGGGACTCAAAGCTTTCTTT
TRBV5-6	.	TRBD2	TRBJ2-7	CASSFAGLALYEQYF	TGTGCCAGCAGCTTTGCGGGACTAGCGCTCTACGAGCAGTACTTC
TRBV4-3	.	TRBD2	TRBJ2-1	CASSQGGGSEQFF	TGCGCCAGCAGCCAAGGGGGGGGAAGTGAGCAGTTCTTC
TRBV15	.	.	TRBJ2-7	CATSRDRGATPYEQYF	TGTGCCACCAGCAGAGATCGGGGGGCGACACCCTACGAGCAGTACTTC
TRBV30	.	TRBD1	TRBJ1-4	CAWRRDRGHEKLFF	TGTGCCTGGAGAAGGGACAGGGGGCACGAAAAACTGTTTTTT
TRBV6-6	.	.	TRBJ2-7	CASSLEGREQYF	TGTGCCAGCAGTCTTGAGGGTCGGGAGCAGTACTTC
TRBV11-2	.	TRBD2	TRBJ2-3	CASSSGLDTDTQYF	TGTGCCAGCAGCTCGGGACTAGACACAGATACGCAGTATTTT
TRBV5-1	.	TRBD1	TRBJ1-2	CASSLGQGGYGYTF	TGCGCCAGCAGCTTGGGACAGGGCGGCTATGGCTACACCTTC
TRBV30	.	.	TRBJ2-3	CAWSPGGASTDTQYF	TGTGCCTGGAGTCCCGGGGGAGCTAGCACAGATACGCAGTATTTT
TRBV19	.	.	TRBJ2-5	CASSLGTQETQYF	TGTGCCAGTAGTCTTGGGACACAAGAGACCCAGTACTTC
TRBV6-6	many	TRBD1	TRBJ1-5	CASSWTGVGNQPQHF	TGTGCCAGCAGTTGGACAGGGGTGGGCAATCAGCCCCAGCATTTT
TRBV5-1	.	.	TRBJ1-3	CASSLGASSGNTIYF	TGCGCCAGCAGCTTGGGGGCGAGTTCTGGAAACACCATATATTTT
TRBV5-6	.	.	TRBJ1-3	CASSLIRGSGNTIYF	TGTGCCAGCAGCTTGATTCGGGGCTCTGGAAACACCATATATTTT
TRBV10-1	few	.	TRBJ2-5	CASSSGLRDQETQYF	TGCGCCAGCAGTTCAGGACTGCGGGACCAAGAGACCCAGTACTTC
TRBV28	.	TRBD1	TRBJ1-4	CASIADRANEKLFF	TGTGCCAGCATCGCGGACAGGGCTAATGAAAAACTGTTTTTT
TRBV27	few	TRBD1	TRBJ1-4	CASSLRFGTGGAGEKLFF	TGTGCCAGCAGTTTACGGTTCGGGACAGGGGGCGCGGGCGAAAAACTGTTTTTT
TRBV27	.	.	TRBJ2-7	CASSLGGLLEEQYF	TGTGCCAGCAGTTTGGGGGGACTTCTGGAGGAGCAGTACTTC
TRBV6-6	once	.	TRBJ1-1	CASRSALGGMNTEAFF	TGTGCCAGCAGGTCTGCCTTAGGCGGAATGAACACTGAAGCTTTCTTT
TRBV5-4	few	.	TRBJ2-7	CASSRGAGLAEAYEQYF	TGTGCCAGCAGTCGAGGGGCAGGTTTAGCGGAAGCCTACGAGCAGTACTTC
TRBV5-6	few	TRBD2	TRBJ2-7	CASSPLAGGSRSEQYF	TGTGCCAGCAGCCCCCTAGCGGGAGGGAGTAGGAGCGAGCAGTACTTC
TRBV2	.	.	TRBJ1-5	CASSEYRNSNQPQHF	TGTGCCAGCAGTGAATATAGAAATAGCAATCAGCCCCAGCATTTT
TRBV27	.	.	TRBJ1-4	CASSLYAGATEKLFF	TGTGCCAGCAGTTTATATGCAGGGGCGACTGAAAAACTGTTTTTT
TRBV9	once	TRBD1	TRBJ1-2	CASSLGGGRGYTF	TGTGCCAGCAGCCTAGGAGGGGGCCGGGGCTACACCTTC
TRBV4-2	.	TRBD1	TRBJ1-4	CASSPRTGWVEKLFF	TGTGCCAGCAGCCCTCGGACAGGGTGGGTGGAAAAACTGTTTTTT
TRBV6-5	.	.	TRBJ1-3	CASSRGQSGNTIYF	TGTGCCAGCAGCCGAGGACAGTCTGGAAACACCATATATTTT
TRBV5-4	.	TRBD1	TRBJ2-7	CASSLGGTGGYEQYF	TGTGCCAGCAGCTTAGGAGGGACAGGGGGCTACGAGCAGTACTTC
TRBV9	.	TRBD2	TRBJ2-2	CASSPLAGAFPGELFF	TGTGCCAGCAGCCCACTAGCGGGGGCCTTCCCCGGGGAGCTGTTTTTT
TRBV29-1	.	TRBD2	TRBJ2-7	CSVGRRERGEQYF	TGCAGCGTTGGGAGGCGGGAGCGAGGCGAGCAGTACTTC
TRBV7-7	once	.	TRBJ2-1	CASSLAGGLYNEQFF	TGTGCCAGCAGCTTAGCGGGGGGGCTCTACAATGAGCAGTTCTTC
TRBV27	.	TRBD2	TRBJ2-5	CASSLFGTSGGMYQETQYF	TGTGCCAGCAGTTTATTCGGGACTAGCGGGGGGATGTACCAAGAGACCCAGTACTTC
TRBV5-1	.	.	TRBJ2-7	CASSLRQGSLVEQYF	TGCGCCAGCAGCTTGCGCCAGGGAAGCCTGGTCGAGCAGTACTTC
TRBV9	.	TRBD1	TRBJ2-3	CASSEAGTGGPTDTQYF	TGTGCCAGCAGCGAGGCGGGGACAGGGGGCCCCACAGATACGCAGTATTTT
TRBV19	.	.	TRBJ2-2	CASSLGAIVGTGELFF	TGTGCCAGTAGTCTAGGGGCAATCGTGGGCACCGGGGAGCTGTTTTTT
TRBV5-1	.	TRBD1	TRBJ2-7	CASSTAGQGLPYF	TGCGCCAGCAGCACCGCGGGACAGGGGCTTCCGTACTTC